This TCR beta chain was found in a study of CD8+ T cells in alopecia areata (dated by TCRdb to 2016 to 2019). Context from the whole study: Treated patients were enrolled in an open-label pilot trial of oral tofacitinib, 5 to 10 mg twice daily, for moderate-to-severe alopecia areata. Human TCRbeta sequencing covered scalp tissue and sorted CD4+ and CD8+ peripheral blood T cells from patchy and totalis/universalis alopecia areata patients and healthy controls. In both human patients and the C3H/HeJ mouse model, the study applied high-throughput TCRbeta sequencing to look at T cell clonal expansion in alopecia areata. Biopsies were taken from tofacitinib-treated patients at baseline and at 4 and 24 weeks of treatment, and a later scalp biopsy was taken in several of the tofacitinib-treated patients. For the treated patients, the SALT score, which quantifies what percentage of scalp surface area is affected, served as the measure of disease severity. TCRbeta CDR3 regions were amplified by immunoSEQ multiplex PCR using 35 Vbeta forward and 13 Jbeta reverse primers. Tofacitinib was administered for 6 to 18 months, and 6 months of follow-up off drug were then conducted to assess delayed response and recurrence. Scalp clonality was compared among normal scalp (n=4), patchy alopecia areata scalp (n=8), and alopecia totalis/universalis scalp (n=8). RNA was extracted with the PAXgene miRNA kit for fixed scalp, the miRNeasy kit for PBMCs, and the RNeasy kit for mouse skin. On the study overall, not on this receptor specifically: Unlike mouse skin, which is dominated by gammadelta T cells, normal human skin has resident alphabeta T cells that are also sequenced, and this complicates analysis of the scalp TCR repertoire. During tofacitinib treatment, many expanded lesional clones stuck around in both scalp and blood, and this persistence may partly explain why relapse happens after treatment is stopped. The treated cohort was small, with a single nonresponder, so links between baseline CD8+ expansion and response need larger studies. Scalp clonality and the number of expanded CD8+ clones among the top 100 scalp clones were significantly decreased by tofacitinib. Lesional scalp, especially in alopecia totalis/universalis, showed higher clonality and more expanded CD8+ clones than normal scalp, suggesting antigenic drive. Shared TCR sequences between patients were less evident than in mice, which may be partly attributable to HLA diversity in the patient population.

The library was built by means of the immunoSEQ multiplex PCR assay. For TCR sequencing, RNA was extracted from every sample and reverse transcribed into cDNA to serve as template. First-strand cDNA was synthesized using SuperScript III with a 2:1 mix of oligo-dT and random hexamers. A synthetic immune receptor repertoire was used to gauge amplification bias, and whatever bias remained was removed computationally. The source study handled its data this way. After raw reads were preprocessed to remove errors, the CDR3 was defined following IMGT conventions as running from the conserved cysteine to phenylalanine. Clonality was computed by normalizing Shannon entropy by log2 of the number of productive unique TCRs and subtracting the result from 1. Whether each scalp clone was CD4 or CD8 was inferred by checking scalp TCRbeta sequences against the CD4 and CD8 repertoires from sorted blood. Sourced from immuneACCESS, this table was stored by TCRdb with only in-frame sequences that have V and J called. A share of the clones is absent; for the studies checked, an unresolved V gene accounts for under half, and the remainder has no known explanation. Clone size and the V and J calls come from that table; the DNA yielded D and trimming. Within this sample are more than 150,000 clones, with 58% of them counted one time only. Jointly, the top ten make up over 10% of the sample.

The trim is 3 bases for V and 4 bases for J, with a gap of 9 bases between the germline ends. The CDR3 goes from the cysteine to the phenylalanine over 14 residues. The read is trimmed to its CDR3 DNA, 42 bases read in frame from base 1. The CDR1 and CDR2 encoded by the germline V gene (reference sequence) are MNHEY and SMNVEV. Sample time point, as interpreted from the label and publication: roughly 26 weeks on oral tofacitinib. This specimen's treatment or condition label, interpreted: oral pan-JAK inhibitor, 5-10 mg twice daily. From alopecia areata patients, peripheral blood was collected along with lesional scalp punch biopsies. PBMCs were isolated by density centrifugation and stained for CD3, CD4 and CD8, and CD4+ and CD8+ T cells were sorted on a FACSAria. As regards this clone: Its antigen has not been determined. The record has no base qualities; no much larger clone is one base away.

The receptor chain draws on TRBV27 and TRBJ2-2, with the D gene too uncertain to name. The sequence derives from a human donor with alopecia areata. This specimen consisted of CD8+ T cells sorted from blood, obtained at week 24, from a patient treated with tofacitinib. The nucleotide sequence reads TGTGCCAGCAGTTTCGGGTCCTTCACCGGGGAGCTGTTTTTT. It specifies CASSFGSFTGELFF.